The next 27 T cell receptor beta chains were all read from a single sample in a study of radiotherapy plus CTLA-4 blockade in lung cancer. The protocol was immunoSEQ multiplex PCR, while the TCRdb copy is restricted to in-frame clones and leaves out a portion. Of approximately 39,000 clones listed, 72% are singletons. Specimen: peripheral blood, collected from a patient treated with radiotherapy plus ipilimumab. All receptors derive from a human donor with non-small cell lung cancer who had stable disease on radiotherapy plus ipilimumab.

The table lists this clone with a few counts. The chain employs TRBV29-1 and TRBJ1-6; D is possibly TRBD1 (6 bases). Trimming left V 1 base short and J 14 bases short, with 9 bases between. The CDR3 has 11 residues. Germline V gene lookup returns CDR1 SQVTM and CDR2 ANQGSEA. The CDR3 loop is CSVEVGGTLHF. For the CDR3, the DNA is TGCAGCGTTGAAGTAGGGGGAACCCTCCACTTT.

This clone has a handful of counts. V usage is TRBV19 and J usage is TRBJ1-1; D possibly corresponds to TRBD1 (6 bases). The V end was cut by 4 bases, the J end by 2 bases, with 14 bases between. This CDR3 comprises 15 residues. Germline loops: CDR1 LNHDA, CDR2 SQIVND (reference sequence). The CDR3 reads CASSTTPGANTEAFF. CDR3 nucleotide sequence: TGTGCCAGTAGTACCACGCCAGGGGCAAACACTGAAGCTTTCTTT.

This clone was recorded a few times. This chain uses TRBV6-6 with TRBJ2-1; D perhaps matches TRBD1 (5 bases). The CDR3 contains 12 residues. V was pared by 6 bases and J by 6 bases, with 9 bases between. The V gene's germline CDR1 is MNHNY and CDR2 SVGAGI (reference sequence). The CDR3, as DNA: TGTGCCAGCAGCCAGACAGTCAATGAGCAGTTCTTC. Translating it yields CASSQTVNEQFF.

The rearrangement uses TRBV28 and TRBJ1-1; D ambiguous. There are 14 residues in the CDR3. The V gene's germline CDR1 is MDHEN and CDR2 SYDVKM. Trimming cost V 5 bases and J 8 bases, with 18 bases left between them. CDR3 in amino acids: CASSITGRLPEAFF. The DNA of the CDR3 is TGTGCCAGCAGTATCACCGGGAGGCTGCCCGAAGCTTTCTTT.

The J gene is TRBJ2-1, the V gene TRBV18; a possible D gene is TRBD1 (5 bases). Between the trimmed V and J ends, which lost 4 bases and 9 bases, there was a span of 16 bases. This CDR3 spans 14 amino acids. From germline, CDR1 is KGHSH and CDR2 LQKENI. CDR3 bases: TGTGCCAGCTCACTCCGCGCAGGGCTCGGTGAGCAGTTCTTC. Encoded protein: CASSLRAGLGEQFF.

CDR3 region: CASSFRQAGDTQYF. The CDR3 DNA reads as TGTGCCAGCAGTTTCCGACAAGCGGGAGATACGCAGTATTTT. The chain couples TRBV6-5 to TRBJ2-3, with D perhaps TRBD2 (6 bases). The CDR3 contains 14 residues. V was pared by 4 bases and J by 5 bases, with 13 bases between. Germline V lookup: CDR1 MNHEY, CDR2 SVGAGI.

In this sample, this clone turned up a few times. The chain uses TRBV25-1 and TRBJ2-1; maybe TRBD1 (8 bases). The CDR3 contains 15 residues. The V gene lost 3 bases and the J gene lost 8 bases, with 17 bases spanning the gap. CDR1 MGHDK and CDR2 SYGVNS come from the germline V gene. CDR3 residues: CASSEGGAGGDEQFF. DNA for the CDR3: TGTGCCAGCAGTGAGGGGGGGGCAGGGGGCGATGAGCAGTTCTTC.

This CDR3 reads CASSFSLNSPLHF. The CDR3 DNA sequence: TGTGCCAGCAGCTTCTCCCTTAATTCACCCCTCCACTTT. The rearrangement joins TRBV7-9 to TRBJ1-6; D remains ambiguous. Germline-derived CDR1 and CDR2 are SEHNR and FQNEAQ (reference sequence). This CDR3 comprises 13 residues. The ends were cut back, 3 bases at V and 6 bases at J, with 6 bases in the middle.

The chain has TRBV29-1 and TRBJ2-3, with 8 nucleotides matching TRBD1. Losses at the gene ends were 5 bases for V and 4 bases for J; bases not matched to a gene: 11. The CDR3 covers 15 residues. Germline CDR1 and CDR2: SQVTM and ANQGSEA. CDR3 coding DNA: TGCAGCGTTCCCCGATCAGGGGGCGCATCAGATACGCAGTATTTT. Residues: CSVPRSGGASDTQYF.

This clone counts as large. V and J are TRBV30 and TRBJ1-1; D gene unclear. This CDR3 is 13 amino acids long. The germline V gene has CDR1 GTSNPN and CDR2 SVGIG (reference sequence). The germline V and J ends were trimmed by 0 bases and 3 bases, with 8 bases remaining between them. The CDR3 nucleotides are TGTGCCTGGAGTGTGTCCGCGGACACTGAAGCTTTCTTT. Translated: CAWSVSADTEAFF.

The chain has TRBV6-5 and TRBJ1-3; possible D gene TRBD1, 5 bases. CDR3 length equals 14 residues. Germline loops: CDR1 MNHEY, CDR2 SVGAGI. V was pared by 5 bases and J by 3 bases, with 11 bases between. The chain's CDR3 is CASSNRGYGNTIYF. The CDR3 region has the DNA TGTGCCAGCAGTAATAGGGGTTATGGAAACACCATATATTTT.

CDR3 nucleotide sequence: TGTGCCAGCAGGAAGAGACAGGGGGCCAACGAGCAGTACTTC. Translation: CASRKRQGANEQYF. This sequence joins TRBV6-1 and TRBJ2-7; 10 nucleotides match TRBD1. The CDR3 spans 14 residues. With V trimmed by 6 bases and J by 5 bases, 7 bases remained unmatched. Germline lookup yields CDR1 MNHNS and CDR2 SASEGT.

Only one count was recorded for this clone. The chain has TRBV5-1 and TRBJ1-2; no reliable D call. The germline gives CDR1 SGHRS, CDR2 YFSETQ. The CDR3 consists of 16 residues. V gave up 0 bases and J gave up 2 bases, with 14 bases separating them. CDR3 loop: CASSLGTVGRNYGYTF. The CDR3 coding sequence is TGCGCCAGCAGCTTGGGGACTGTAGGACGGAACTATGGCTACACCTTC.

V usage is TRBV6-5 and J usage is TRBJ1-2; D gene unclear. CDR1 is MNHEY, CDR2 SVGAGI, per germline. Trimming removed 6 bases from V and 4 bases from J, with 15 bases in between. CDR3 length equals 14 residues. CDR3: CASSSLGGGYGYTF. DNA for the CDR3: TGTGCCAGCAGCTCTTTGGGAGGTGGCTATGGCTACACCTTC.

The chain recombines TRBV13 with TRBJ2-1; D is undetermined. The CDR3 contains 15 residues. V was trimmed by 5 bases and J by 8 bases, leaving 19 bases between them. The germline CDR1 and CDR2 sequences are PRHDT and FYEKMQ (reference sequence). CDR3 nucleotides: TGTGCCAGCAGCCGCCAGAACAGTCCTAATGATGAGCAGTTCTTC. Translation gives CASSRQNSPNDEQFF.

V and J are TRBV11-3 and TRBJ2-1, with TRBD2 matching over 8 bases. The germline V gene encodes CDR1 SGHNT and CDR2 YENEEA. The V and J ends lost 5 bases and 4 bases, in that order; junction bases with no gene match: 7. The CDR3 spans 15 residues. The CDR3 DNA reads TGTGCCAGCAGCCCCGGGGGGGCCGGATACAATGAGCAGTTCTTC. Its protein is CASSPGGAGYNEQFF.

This sequence joins TRBV7-3 and TRBJ1-1, with unresolved D. Trimming left V 5 bases short and J 1 base short, with 8 bases between. The CDR3 consists of 13 residues. The V gene's germline CDR1 is SGHTA and CDR2 FQGTGA. CDR3 nucleotides: TGTGCCAGCAGCAAAACAAGGAACACTGAAGCTTTCTTT. Translation: CASSKTRNTEAFF. Full variable domain (rest looked up from reference TRBV7-3 and TRBJ1-1): GAGVSQTPSNKVTEKGKYVELRCDPISGHTALYWYRQSLGQGPEFLIYFQGTGAADDSGLPNDRFFAVRPEGSVSTLKIQRTERGDSAVYLCASSKTRNTEAFFGQGTRLTVV.

V is TRBV7-9 and J is TRBJ2-5; D call uncertain. V lost 1 base and J lost 2, with 11 bases in between. Germline V gives CDR1 SEHNR, CDR2 FQNEAQ (reference sequence). This CDR3 has 15 residues. Written as DNA, the CDR3 is TGTGCCAGCAGCTTAGTAACGGGTATTCAAGAGACCCAGTACTTC. Encoded protein: CASSLVTGIQETQYF.

This chain links TRBV7-8 with TRBJ1-5; possible D gene TRBD1, 6 bases. Germline V gene sequence: CDR1 SGHVS, CDR2 FQNEAQ. The CDR3 covers 15 residues. V was trimmed by 1 base and J by 2 bases, leaving 9 bases between them. The CDR3 spells CASSLVGGGNQPQHF. DNA of the CDR3: TGTGCCAGCAGCTTAGTAGGGGGAGGCAATCAGCCCCAGCATTTT.

To note about this clone: The identical CDR3 is also encoded by other nucleotide sequences in the sample. The J gene is TRBJ1-6, the V gene TRBV9, with D maybe TRBD1 (6 bases). The V gene's germline CDR1 is SGDLS and CDR2 YYNGEE. Trimming took 1 base from V and 7 from J, leaving 12 bases between them. CDR3 length: 15 amino acids. CDR3 bases: TGTGCCAGCAGCGTATCAGGCCAGGGGAATTCACCCCTCCACTTT. This encodes CASSVSGQGNSPLHF.

This chain links TRBV5-1 with TRBJ2-1, with 9 bases aligning to TRBD2. The junction had 3 bases not matched to a gene; V was cut back by 0 bases and J by 11 bases. Germline values: CDR1 SGHRS, CDR2 YFSETQ. The CDR3 loop spans 13 amino acids. The CDR3 bases are TGCGCCAGCAGCTTGGTGCTAGCGGGGCAGCAGTTCTTC. Its protein product is CASSLVLAGQQFF.

This chain links TRBV6-5 with TRBJ2-1; D is possibly TRBD2 (7 bases). The CDR3 is made up of 13 amino acids. Germline V lookup: CDR1 MNHEY, CDR2 SVGAGI. The V end was cut by 7 bases, the J end by 9 bases, with 16 bases between. The CDR3 nucleotides read TGTGCCAGCAAAATGGGGGGGCGCGTTGAGCAGTTCTTC. Its protein is CASKMGGRVEQFF.

The chain employs TRBV6-5 and TRBJ2-7, with D hard to call. V gave up 5 bases and J gave up 3 bases, with 8 bases separating them. This CDR3 has 12 amino acids. The germline V gene encodes CDR1 MNHEY and CDR2 SVGAGI. The CDR3 region is CASSQDYYEQYF. The DNA for the CDR3 is TGTGCCAGCAGTCAGGATTACTACGAGCAGTACTTC.

This sequence joins TRBV5-4 and TRBJ1-1; D might be TRBD1 (5 bases). With 4 bases removed from V and 0 bases from J, the gap between germline ends came to 10 bases. Germline lookup yields CDR1 SGHNT and CDR2 YYREEE (reference sequence). This CDR3 region has 14 residues. In nucleotides, the CDR3 is TGTGCCAGCAGCCAGGGTAACTTGAACACTGAAGCTTTCTTT. This gives the protein CASSQGNLNTEAFF.

This clone was counted a single time. This chain connects TRBV29-1 to TRBJ2-4; a possible D gene is TRBD1 (8 bases). V lost 5 bases and J 6 bases, leaving 17 bases between the germline ends. Germline-derived CDR1 and CDR2 are SQVTM and ANQGSEA. The CDR3 has 14 amino acids. The DNA of the CDR3 is TGCAGCGTTTACAGGGGGGGGCCCCCAAACATTCAGTACTTC. Translated, it gives CSVYRGGPPNIQYF.

This clone was counted between two and nine times. V gene TRBV5-4 combines with J gene TRBJ2-5; 9 bases line up with TRBD2. Per germline, CDR1 SGHNT and CDR2 YYREEE (reference sequence). The CDR3 covers 15 residues. With V trimmed by 4 bases and J by 5 bases, 9 bases remained unmatched. CDR3 sequence reads: CASSPFPSGDETQYF. The CDR3 bases are TGTGCCAGCAGCCCCTTCCCTAGCGGGGACGAGACCCAGTACTTC.

The chain recombines TRBV29-1 with TRBJ2-2, with 7 positions matching TRBD2. Germline V gives CDR1 SQVTM, CDR2 ANQGSEA. V was pared by 3 bases and J by 6 bases, with 10 bases of the junction left unmatched. This CDR3 has 15 residues. For the CDR3, the DNA is TGCAGCGTTGATTTTTCCACGGCGGGGGCCGGGGAGCTGTTTTTT. Amino acids: CSVDFSTAGAGELFF.